Listed below are T cell receptor beta chains from one sample, sequenced in a study of OX40 agonist ivuxolimab in advanced cancers. Generated by immunoSEQ multiplex PCR, the TCRdb table keeps only in-frame clones and is missing some. The profile shows tens of thousands of clones, around 90% of them singletons. The material sequenced was CD4+ or CD8+ T cells sorted from blood, taken in a trial of the OX40 agonist ivuxolimab. The receptors were sampled from an adult with an advanced solid tumor such as melanoma, head and neck, liver or kidney cancer. Both conserved end residues are trimmed from each CDR3.

j_gene | v_gene | CDR3aa
TRBJ1-2 | TRBV2 | ASSAQGARSYGYT
TRBJ2-1 | TRBV13 | ASSLGLTSGNEQF
TRBJ1-4 | TRBV2 | ASRTTVATNEKLF
TRBJ2-7 | TRBV19 | ASSRTGVGGEQY
TRBJ2-7 | TRBV7-2 | ASSLAPAGGSYEQY
TRBJ2-5 | TRBV29-1 | SAKTGVGETQY
TRBJ2-7 | TRBV2 | ASLRHRNYEQY
TRBJ2-3 | TRBV5-1 | ASSLAVALGDTQY
TRBJ1-1 | TRBV6-6 | ASNNDSPTTAEAF
TRBJ2-3 | TRBV7-2 | ASSLNPTGIERTQY
TRBJ1-5 | TRBV19 | ASSISSDQPQH
TRBJ2-2 | TRBV7-2 | ASSLIRETGELF